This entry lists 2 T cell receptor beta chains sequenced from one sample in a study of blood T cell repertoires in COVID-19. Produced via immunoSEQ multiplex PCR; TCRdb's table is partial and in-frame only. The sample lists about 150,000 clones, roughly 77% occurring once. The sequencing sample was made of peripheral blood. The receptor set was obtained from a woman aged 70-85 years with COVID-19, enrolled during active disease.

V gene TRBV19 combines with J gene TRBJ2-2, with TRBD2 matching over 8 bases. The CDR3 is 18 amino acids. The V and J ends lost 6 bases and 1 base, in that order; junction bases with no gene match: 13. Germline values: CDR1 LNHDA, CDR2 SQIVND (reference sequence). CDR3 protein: CASSQAGGGGKNTGELFF. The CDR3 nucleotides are TGTGCCAGTAGCCAGGCGGGAGGCGGGGGCAAGAACACCGGGGAGCTGTTTTTT.

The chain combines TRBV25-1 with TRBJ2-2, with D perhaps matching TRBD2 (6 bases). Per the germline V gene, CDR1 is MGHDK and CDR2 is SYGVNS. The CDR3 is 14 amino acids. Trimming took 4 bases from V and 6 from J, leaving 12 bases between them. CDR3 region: CASSVRGSPGELFF. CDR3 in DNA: TGTGCCAGCAGTGTGCGGGGCAGTCCCGGGGAGCTGTTTTTT.